This is a list of T cell receptor beta chains from one sample in a study of a mutant IDH1 vaccine in newly diagnosed glioma. For these TCRs, the target antigens are not known. The assay was immunoSEQ multiplex PCR, and TCRdb's table has in-frame clones only and misses some. Of tens of thousands of clones in the sample, about four fifths were seen once. Material: PBMCs, obtained from a glioma patient whose treatment included an IDH1 peptide vaccine. The receptor source for this set is a woman in her thirties or forties with glioma. Some clones in this sample may be carry-over from other donors' samples. Each CDR3 is given with its conserved first and last residue. Clone size is shown for a subset of rows, as once, few, many or a class of expanded clone.

- | TRBV9 | CASSVGTGGQPQHF
few | TRBV19 | CATKPGRENYEQYF
- | TRBV5-5 | CASSLVGQGASNQPQHF
few | TRBV29-1 | CSVVPAGRVNEQFF
- | TRBV7-9 | CASSPPLRTDTQYF
few | TRBV28 | CASGDRNTIYF
- | TRBV7-2 | CASSLFGGPSSYEQYF
- | TRBV4-2 | CASSHPDRNTEAFF
- | TRBV9 | CASSVLRGGELFF
- | TRBV4-1 | CASSHAGGYNYGYTF
- | TRBV5-4 | CASNPDPYNEQFF
few | TRBV4-2 | CASRFRDRETEAFF
- | TRBV5-1 | CASSLAGRQGNSPLHF
- | TRBV6-6 | CASSYDRKSNQPQHF
- | TRBV5-4 | CASSLFSNTGELFF
- | TRBV5-1 | CASSSPGRPGLRSYEQYF
few | TRBV15 | CATSKSSWDIRRQYF
- | TRBV29-1 | CSAESGGEDYGYTF
- | TRBV11-2 | CASSFPLRGATDTQYF
- | TRBV7-8 | CASSPGQGLDTIYF
- | TRBV2 | CASTWDFNEQFF
- | TRBV5-6 | CASSGQGYEQYF
once | TRBV5-4 | CASSLSAGSEQYF
- | TRBV7-9 | CASSPDLAGVFSDEQYF
- | TRBV7-2 | CASSADLGNTIYF
- | TRBV7-9 | CASSARTGGSREQYF
- | TRBV11-2 | CASSQVGTGWTEAFF
- | TRBV4-3 | CASSQDIENSPLHF
few | TRBV6-1 | CASILRGQSTEAFF
once | TRBV27 | CASWSAFETQYF
- | TRBV7-2 | CASAQTASPLHF
- | TRBV20-1 | CSLGDRGGYTF
- | TRBV18 | CASSPMAQGLMSNQPQHF
- | TRBV25-1 | CASRPSGNTQYF
- | TRBV19 | CASTIRETINQPQHF
- | TRBV7-9 | CASSLGLTGPDSGNTIYF
- | TRBV7-9 | CASSLADQPQHF
- | TRBV6-1 | CASRTSFGDYGYTF
- | TRBV9 | CASSVGQLATQYF
- | TRBV4-3 | CASSQIGTVDYGYTF
few | TRBV30 | CAWSAVYGYTF
- | TRBV28 | CASSLWGGNTDTQYF
- | TRBV29-1 | CSVVENVEAFF
- | TRBV2 | CASSPFGEQYF
- | TRBV5-5 | CASSPGLAGGQREQYF
- | TRBV9 | CASSVKQGEATEAFF
- | TRBV6-5 | CASFGGWNQPQHF